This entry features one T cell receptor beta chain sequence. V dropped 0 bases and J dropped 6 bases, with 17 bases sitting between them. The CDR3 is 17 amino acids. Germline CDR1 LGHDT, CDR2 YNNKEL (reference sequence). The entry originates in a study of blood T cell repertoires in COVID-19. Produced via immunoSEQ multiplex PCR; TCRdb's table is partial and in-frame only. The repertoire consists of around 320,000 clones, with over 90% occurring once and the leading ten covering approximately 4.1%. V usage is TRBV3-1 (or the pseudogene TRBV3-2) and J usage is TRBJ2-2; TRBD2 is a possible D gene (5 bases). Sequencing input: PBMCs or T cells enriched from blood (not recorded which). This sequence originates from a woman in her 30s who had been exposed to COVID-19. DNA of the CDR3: TGTGCCAGCAGCCAAGATCTAGCCAGGCGAGGGTCCGGGGAGCTGTTTTTT. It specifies CASSQDLARRGSGELFF.